The subject of this entry is one T cell receptor (beta chain). The sample is drawn from a study of blood T cell repertoires in COVID-19. Trimming cost V 5 bases and J 3 bases; bases outside gene matches: 9. Germline CDR1 is MNHEY and CDR2 is SVGEGT. The CDR3 loop spans 15 amino acids. In the study's own analysis: Amplification from reference gene primers served as the basis for estimated nucleated cell counts. The repertoire was sequenced with immunoSEQ multiplex PCR; TCRdb's copy has only in-frame clones and lacks some. The D gene and trimming were derived from the DNA, and the V and J assignments and clone size from that table. The sample holds fewer than 200,000 clones, around 80% seen once.

The chain recombines TRBV6-2 or TRBV6-3 with TRBJ2-7, with TRBD1 matching 8 bases. The receptor was isolated from a man between 65 and 85 years old with active or convalescent COVID-19. Sequenced sample: peripheral blood. The CDR3 is CASSRPGQAVYEQYF. The DNA for the CDR3 is TGTGCCAGCAGTCGCCCGGGACAGGCGGTCTACGAGCAGTACTTC.